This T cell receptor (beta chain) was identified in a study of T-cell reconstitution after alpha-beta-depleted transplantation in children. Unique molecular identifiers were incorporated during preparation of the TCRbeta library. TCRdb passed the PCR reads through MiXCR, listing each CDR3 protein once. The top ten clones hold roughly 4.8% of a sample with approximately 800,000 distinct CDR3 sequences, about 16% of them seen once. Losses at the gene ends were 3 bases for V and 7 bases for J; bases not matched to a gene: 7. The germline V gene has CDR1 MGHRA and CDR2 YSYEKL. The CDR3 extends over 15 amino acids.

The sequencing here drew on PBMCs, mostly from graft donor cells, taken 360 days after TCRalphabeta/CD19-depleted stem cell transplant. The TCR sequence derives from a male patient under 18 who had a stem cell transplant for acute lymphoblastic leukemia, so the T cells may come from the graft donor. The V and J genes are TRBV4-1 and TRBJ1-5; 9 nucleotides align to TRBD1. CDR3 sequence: CASSQEGQGHQPQHF. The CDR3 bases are TGCGCCAGCAGCCAGGAAGGACAGGGGCACCAGCCCCAGCATTTT.